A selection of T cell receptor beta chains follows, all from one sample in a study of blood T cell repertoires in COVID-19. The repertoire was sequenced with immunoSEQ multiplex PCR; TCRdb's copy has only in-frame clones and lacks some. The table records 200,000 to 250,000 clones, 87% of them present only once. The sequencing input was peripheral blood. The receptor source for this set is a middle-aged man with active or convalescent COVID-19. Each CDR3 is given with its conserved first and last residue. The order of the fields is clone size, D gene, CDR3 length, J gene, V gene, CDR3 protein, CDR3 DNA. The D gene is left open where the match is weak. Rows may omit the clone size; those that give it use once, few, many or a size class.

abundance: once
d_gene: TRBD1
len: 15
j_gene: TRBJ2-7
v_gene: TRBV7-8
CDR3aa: CASSGTDRVVYEQYF
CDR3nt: TGTGCCAGCAGCGGGACGGACAGGGTAGTCTACGAGCAGTACTTC

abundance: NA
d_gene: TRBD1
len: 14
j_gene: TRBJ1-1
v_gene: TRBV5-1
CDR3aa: CASSSGQMSPEAFF
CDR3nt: TGCGCCAGCAGCTCGGGACAGATGAGCCCTGAAGCTTTCTTT

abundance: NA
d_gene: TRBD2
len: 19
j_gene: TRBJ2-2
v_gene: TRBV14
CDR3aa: CASSQEGFLAGAGTGELFF
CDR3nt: TGTGCCAGCAGCCAAGAAGGGTTCTTAGCGGGAGCGGGCACCGGGGAGCTGTTTTTT

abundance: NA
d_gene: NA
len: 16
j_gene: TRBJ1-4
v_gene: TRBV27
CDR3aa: CASSLLGGGTNEKLFF
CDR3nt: TGTGCCAGCAGTTTATTGGGCGGGGGAACTAATGAAAAACTGTTTTTT

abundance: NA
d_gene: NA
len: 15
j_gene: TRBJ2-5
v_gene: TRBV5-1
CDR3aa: CASSFSGTRQETQYF
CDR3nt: TGCGCCAGCAGCTTTTCCGGGACACGCCAAGAGACCCAGTACTTC

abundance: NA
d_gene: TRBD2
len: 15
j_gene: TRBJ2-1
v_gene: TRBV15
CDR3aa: CATSRDGTSGFEQFF
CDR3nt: TGTGCCACCAGCAGAGACGGGACTAGCGGGTTTGAGCAGTTCTTC

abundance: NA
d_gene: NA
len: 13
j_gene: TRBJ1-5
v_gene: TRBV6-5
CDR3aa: CASSSRGNQPQHF
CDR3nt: TGTGCCAGCAGCTCTCGGGGCAATCAGCCCCAGCATTTT

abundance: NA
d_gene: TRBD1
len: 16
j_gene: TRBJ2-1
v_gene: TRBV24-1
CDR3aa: CATSGPPGQGHNEQFF
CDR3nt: TGTGCCACCAGTGGCCCACCGGGACAGGGCCACAATGAGCAGTTCTTC

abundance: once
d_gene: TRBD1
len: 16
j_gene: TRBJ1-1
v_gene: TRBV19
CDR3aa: CASSIASTGGNTEAFF
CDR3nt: TGTGCCAGTAGTATAGCCTCGACAGGGGGGAACACTGAAGCTTTCTTT

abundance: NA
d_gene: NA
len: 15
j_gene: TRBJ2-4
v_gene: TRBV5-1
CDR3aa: CASSLDREGKNIQYF
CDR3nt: TGCGCCAGCAGCTTGGACAGGGAAGGCAAAAACATTCAGTACTTC

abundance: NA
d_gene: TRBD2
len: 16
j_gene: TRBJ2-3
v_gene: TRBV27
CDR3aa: CASSPWTSGATDTQYF
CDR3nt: TGTGCCAGCAGTCCTTGGACTAGCGGAGCCACAGATACGCAGTATTTT

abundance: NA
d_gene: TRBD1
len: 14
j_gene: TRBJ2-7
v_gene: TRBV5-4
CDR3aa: CASRVSGTAYEQYF
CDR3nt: TGTGCCAGCAGGGTTTCCGGGACAGCCTACGAGCAGTACTTC

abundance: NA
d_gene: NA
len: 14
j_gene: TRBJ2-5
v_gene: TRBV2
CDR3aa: CASSVRGTVETQYF
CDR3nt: TGTGCCAGCAGTGTACGCGGGACAGTTGAGACCCAGTACTTC

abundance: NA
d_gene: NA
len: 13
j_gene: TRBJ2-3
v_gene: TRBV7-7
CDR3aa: CASSSGRGDTQYF
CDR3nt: TGTGCCAGCAGCTCCGGAAGAGGAGATACGCAGTATTTT

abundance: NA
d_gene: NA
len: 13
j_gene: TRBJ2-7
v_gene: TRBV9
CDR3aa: CASSVVGEGEQYF
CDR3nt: TGTGCCAGCAGCGTAGTCGGGGAAGGCGAGCAGTACTTC

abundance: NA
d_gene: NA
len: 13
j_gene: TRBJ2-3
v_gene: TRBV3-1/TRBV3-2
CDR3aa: CASSWGRTDTQYF
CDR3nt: TGTGCCAGCAGCTGGGGCCGCACAGATACGCAGTATTTT

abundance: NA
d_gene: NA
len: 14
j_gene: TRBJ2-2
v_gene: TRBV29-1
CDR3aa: CSGGPQGGTGELFF
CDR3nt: TGCAGCGGCGGGCCGCAGGGAGGCACCGGGGAGCTGTTTTTT

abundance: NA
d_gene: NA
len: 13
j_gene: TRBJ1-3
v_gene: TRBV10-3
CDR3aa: CAIGTGSGNTIYF
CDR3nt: TGTGCCATCGGCACAGGCTCTGGAAACACCATATATTTT

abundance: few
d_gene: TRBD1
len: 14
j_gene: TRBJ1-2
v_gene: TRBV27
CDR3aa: CASSLVQGDYGYTF
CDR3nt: TGTGCCAGCAGTTTAGTACAGGGGGACTATGGCTACACCTTC

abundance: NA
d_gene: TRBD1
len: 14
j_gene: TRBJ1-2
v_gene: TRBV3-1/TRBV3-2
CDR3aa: CASSWGQDNYGYTF
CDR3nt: TGTGCCAGCAGCTGGGGACAGGATAACTATGGCTACACCTTC

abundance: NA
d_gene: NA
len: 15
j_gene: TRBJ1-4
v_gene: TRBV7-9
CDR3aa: CASSSNIPTNEKLFF
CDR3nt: TGTGCCAGCAGCTCAAACATACCAACTAATGAAAAACTGTTTTTT

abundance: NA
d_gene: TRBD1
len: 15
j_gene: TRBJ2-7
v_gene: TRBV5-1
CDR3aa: CASSLGTGLRDEQYF
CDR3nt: TGCGCCAGCAGCCTCGGGACAGGGTTACGAGACGAGCAGTACTTC